The next 18 T cell receptor beta chains were all read from a single sample in a study of type 1 regulatory T cells. One entry per CDR3 protein, called by TCRdb with MiXCR from the reads. The sample lists 60,000 to 70,000 distinct CDR3 sequences; about 62% were seen once. Their recognized antigens are unknown. Sequencing was carried out using cultured T cells, either the whole culture or a sorted T cell fraction (not recorded which). Subset: Tr1-enriched cell product generated in vitro against host alloantigens. The receptors were gathered from a human donor in good health.

The chain uses TRBV9 and TRBJ2-1; no reliable D call. V was cut by 0 bases and J by 4 bases, with 11 bases left in between. CDR1 is SGDLS and CDR2 is YYNGEE in the germline V gene. The CDR3 totals 15 residues. CDR3 DNA sequence: TGTGCCAGCAGCGTAGGAGTGACTGAGTACAATGAGCAGTTCTTC. It encodes CASSVGVTEYNEQFF.

The chain uses TRBV7-2 and TRBJ2-7, with D possibly TRBD2 on 5 matching bases. Trimming took off 6 bases at V and 4 bases at J, with 22 bases between the two ends. This CDR3 spans 16 amino acids. Germline loops: CDR1 SGHTA, CDR2 FQGNSA. The CDR3 loop reads CASRRTGMARVYEQYF. CDR3 bases: TGTGCCAGCAGGCGTACGGGGATGGCTCGGGTGTACGAGCAGTACTTC.

This clonotype was picked up one time. The rearrangement joins TRBV7-2 to TRBJ1-1; D uncertain. The CDR3 sequence is 14 residues long. Germline-derived CDR1 and CDR2 are SGHTA and FQGNSA. V was trimmed by 5 bases and J by 4 bases, leaving 14 bases between them. In DNA, the CDR3 is TGTGCCAGCAGCCCAAGCGCCCGGGGCACTGAAGCTTTCTTT. Encoded protein: CASSPSARGTEAFF.

The chain couples TRBV30 to TRBJ2-6, with D maybe TRBD1 (5 bases). The length of the CDR3 is 15 residues. The V end was cut by 2 bases, the J end by 0 bases, with 8 bases between. The V gene's germline CDR1 is GTSNPN and CDR2 SVGIG (reference sequence). For the CDR3, the DNA is TGTGCCTGGAGTCCCAGGGCCTCTGGGGCCAACGTCCTGACTTTC. This codes for CAWSPRASGANVLTF. The whole variable domain, remainder taken from reference TRBV30 and TRBJ2-6, is SQTIHQWPATLVQPVGSPLSLECTVEGTSNPNLYWYRQAAGRGLQLLFYSVGIGQISSEVPQNLSASRPQDRQFILSSKKLLLSDSGFYLCAWSPRASGANVLTFGAGSRLTVL.

The chain carries TRBV28 and TRBJ2-7, with D uncertain. The CDR3 has 12 amino acids. The V gene lost 6 bases and the J gene lost 5 bases, with 11 bases spanning the gap. Germline CDR1 and CDR2: MDHEN and SYDVKM. CDR3: CASRDARNEQYF. In DNA, the CDR3 is TGTGCCAGCAGGGACGCGCGGAACGAGCAGTACTTC.

The chain has TRBV5-4 and TRBJ1-5; D perhaps matches TRBD1 (5 bases). Germline-derived CDR1 and CDR2 are SGHNT and YYREEE (reference sequence). This CDR3 region has 16 residues. V was pared by 0 bases and J by 3 bases, with 13 bases between. The DNA of the CDR3 is TGTGCCAGCAGCTTGGACCGAGGGGCCAACAATCAGCCCCAGCATTTT. Protein sequence: CASSLDRGANNQPQHF.

The J gene is TRBJ2-1, the V gene TRBV19; no definite D call. Trimming removed 3 bases from V and 7 bases from J, with 16 bases in between. Germline CDR1 LNHDA, CDR2 SQIVND (reference sequence). The CDR3 sequence is 15 residues long. The DNA of the CDR3 is TGTGCCAGTAGTATTGTCCACGGTTCCTTGAATGAGCAGTTCTTC. It is translated as CASSIVHGSLNEQFF.

This clonotype was found a few times. The rearrangement uses TRBV27 and TRBJ1-6; no firm D call. The length of the CDR3 is 14 residues. The V gene lost 3 bases and the J gene lost 8 bases, with 11 bases spanning the gap. Germline CDR1 reads MNHEY; CDR2 reads SMNVEV (reference sequence). CDR3 nucleotides: TGTGCCAGCAGTTTTGGGCGGTTAGATTCACCCCTCCACTTT. Translated: CASSFGRLDSPLHF.

The J gene is TRBJ2-3, the V gene TRBV20-1; 8 bases align to TRBD1. With 5 bases clipped from V and 3 bases from J, the junction kept 7 bases outside the gene matches. CDR3 length: 14 amino acids. Germline V CDR1 and CDR2: DFQATT, SNEGSKA (reference sequence). The CDR3 DNA reads as TGCAGTGCTTCCTTCAGGGGGCGGACAGATACGCAGTATTTT. Its translation: CSASFRGRTDTQYF.

The chain uses TRBV7-7 and TRBJ2-5; D possibly corresponds to TRBD1 (6 bases). This CDR3 region has 15 residues. The ends were cut back, 5 bases at V and 5 bases at J, with 18 bases in the middle. Germline lookup yields CDR1 SSHAT and CDR2 FNYEAQ (reference sequence). CDR3 region: CASSPDLGASETQYF. The DNA of the CDR3 is TGTGCCAGCAGCCCCGACTTGGGGGCGAGTGAGACCCAGTACTTC.

This chain uses TRBV12-3 or TRBV12-4 with TRBJ2-7; D gene uncertain. The J call may not be correct, given that the DNA end is closer to TRBJ2-5. The CDR3 has 13 residues. The DNA of the CDR3 is TGTGCCAGCAGTTTTGGCGTCAGCGAGACCCAGTACTTC. Its protein is CASSFGVSETQYF.

The chain couples TRBV3-1 to TRBJ2-1; D unclear. This CDR3 has 12 amino acids. The V gene's germline CDR1 is LGHDT and CDR2 YNNKEL (reference sequence). V was cut by 1 base and J by 7 bases, with 5 bases left in between. The CDR3 nucleotides read TGTGCCAGCAGCCAAGTTACGAATGAGCAGTTCTTC. It codes for CASSQVTNEQFF.

This chain joins TRBV7-2 and TRBJ1-2, with 8 bases aligning to TRBD1. Germline V gives CDR1 SGHTA, CDR2 FQGNSA. The V segment lost 1 base and the J segment 5 bases; nucleotides outside the gene matches: 9. CDR3 length equals 16 residues. The CDR3 bases are TGTGCCAGCAGCTTAGGGGTTTTCGGACAGGGTTATGGCTACACCTTC. This translates into CASSLGVFGQGYGYTF.

The J gene is TRBJ1-2, the V gene TRBV5-1, with D unresolved. This CDR3 is built from 13 residues. V was shortened by 0 bases and J by 7 bases, with 10 bases between the two germline ends. The germline CDR1 and CDR2 sequences are SGHRS and YFSETQ. CDR3 sequence (DNA): TGCGCCAGCAGCTTGGCTGGGGATAGTGGCTACACCTTC. Encoded protein: CASSLAGDSGYTF.

The CDR3 nucleotides read TGTGCCAGCAGCGTAGCGGAGACCCAGTACTTC. Translated: CASSVAETQYF. The V gene is TRBV9, the J gene TRBJ2-5; D not certain. CDR1 is SGDLS, CDR2 YYNGEE, per germline. V shed 0 bases and J shed 5 bases, with 2 bases lying between them. This CDR3 is built from 11 residues.

The CDR3 sequence is CASSLQIQETQYF. The CDR3 DNA reads TGTGCCAGCAGCCTACAGATCCAAGAGACCCAGTACTTC. The chain joins TRBV12-3 or TRBV12-4 to TRBJ2-5, with D unresolved. CDR3 size: 13 residues. The V gene lost 6 bases and the J gene lost 1 base, with 9 bases spanning the gap.

The rearrangement uses TRBV6-6 and TRBJ2-5; 8 bases map to TRBD2. This CDR3 contains 13 residues. The V gene's germline CDR1 is MNHNY and CDR2 SVGAGI (reference sequence). J was trimmed by 3 bases and V by 7 bases; bases with no gene match: 4. CDR3 nucleotide sequence: TGTGCCAGCACCTTACTAGCGGAAGAGACCCAGTACTTC. Protein product: CASTLLAEETQYF.

V gene TRBV5-6 combines with J gene TRBJ2-5; D is possibly TRBD2 (6 bases). This CDR3 is 15 amino acids long. Trimming shortened V by 5 bases and J by 3 bases, and 17 bases separated the two germline ends. Germline V lookup: CDR1 SGHDT, CDR2 YYEEEE. The CDR3 spells CASRKRVSTEETQYF. The CDR3 coding sequence is TGTGCCAGCAGAAAGCGGGTGAGCACTGAAGAGACCCAGTACTTC. Combining the CDR3 with reference TRBV5-6 and TRBJ2-5 gives the whole variable domain DAGVTQSPTHLIKTRGQQVTLRCSPKSGHDTVSWYQQALGQGPQFIFQYYEEEERQRGNFPDRFSGHQFPNYSSELNVNALLLGDSALYLCASRKRVSTEETQYFGPGTRLLVL.